This TCR beta chain was captured in a study of metastatic and nonmetastatic thyroid tumors. Background on the study: It was across blood and tumor or nodule tissue from malignant and benign thyroid patients that repertoires were compared.

Under the authors' procedure: Clinicopathological groups supplied CDR3 differences that were used to build a distant-metastasis classifier for papillary thyroid cancer. TCRdb re-called clones via MiXCR from the PCR reads. For this entry, the V and J calls and clone size follow TCRdb and not the study's own pipeline. The repertoire holds around 34,000 clones, with 25% to 30% as singletons. Germline V gene sequence: CDR1 MNHEY, CDR2 SVGEGT. The CDR3 totals 16 residues. This clone was seen a handful of times. Its antigen is unknown. Given a much more abundant clone one base away, this may be a read error. Overall study results and limits: As reported, TCR beta diversity in blood and tumor was significantly higher in malignant thyroid tumors than in benign nodules.

Thyroid surgery had not been preceded by any treatment in any patient. The sample comprised blood. The receptor's source is a female donor with papillary thyroid cancer or a benign thyroid nodule (not recorded which). Some clones in this sample may be carry-over from other donors' samples. The chain has TRBV6-2 or TRBV6-3 and TRBJ1-2, with TRBD1 matching over 9 bases. The DNA for the CDR3 is TGTGCCAGCGGTTACGTAACCGGGACAGGGAGCTATGGCTACACCTTC. Its translation: CASGYVTGTGSYGYTF.